This note documents a single TCR beta chain sequence. Trimming shortened V by 4 bases and J by 0 bases, and 13 bases separated the two germline ends. The CDR3 contains 15 residues. Germline V gene lookup returns CDR1 SGHRS and CDR2 YFSETQ. This record comes from a study of blood T cell repertoires in COVID-19. Data came from immunoSEQ multiplex PCR; TCRdb stores just in-frame clones and leaves some out. Of some 100,000 clones in the sample, 88% were seen once. The specimen sequenced was peripheral blood. The source is a woman in her seventies with acute or convalescent COVID-19. The rearrangement uses TRBV5-1 and TRBJ1-1; D possibly corresponds to TRBD1 (6 bases). The CDR3 DNA reads TGCGCCAGCAGCCCTCAGGGGCCCTTGAACACTGAAGCTTTCTTT. Encoded protein: CASSPQGPLNTEAFF.